What follows are 25 T cell receptor beta chains derived from one specimen sequenced in a study of identical twins. TCRdb reanalysed the 5' RACE reads using MiXCR and keeps one entry per CDR3 protein. The repertoire has roughly 240,000 distinct CDR3 sequences, 7.5% of them found once; the top ten carry approximately 5.4%. In addition, the sample was reused for a study of yellow fever vaccine responses in identical twins.

Sequenced input: CD8+ T cells sorted from blood. Receptor source: a woman between 18 and 30 years old in good health.

This clonotype was seen many times. The V call is TRBV12-3 or TRBV12-4, the J call TRBJ2-3; D is uncertain. CDR3 size: 12 residues. Deletions cut 2 bases from V and 5 bases from J, with 5 bases between. The DNA of the CDR3 is TGTGCCAGCAGTTTACGCGGAGATACGCAGTATTTT. Its protein is CASSLRGDTQYF.

This clonotype was counted ten times or more. The J gene is TRBJ2-3, the V gene TRBV11-1; no clear D gene. The germline CDR1 and CDR2 sequences are SGHAT and FQDESV (reference sequence). Trimming stripped 5 bases from V and 4 bases from J, with 13 bases between. The CDR3 totals 14 residues. CDR3 DNA sequence: TGTGCCAGCAGCCATGAAAACGAGCCAGATACGCAGTATTTT. Its translation: CASSHENEPDTQYF.

This clonotype was recorded a few times. This chain joins TRBV20-1 and TRBJ2-5, with TRBD2 matching 12 bases. The germline V gene encodes CDR1 DFQATT and CDR2 SNEGSKA (reference sequence). This CDR3 spans 17 amino acids. The trim removed 1 base at V and 4 bases at J, leaving 10 bases unmatched. DNA of the CDR3: TGCAGTGCTAGAGGGCTAGCGGGAGGGCCTGTCGGAGAGACCCAGTACTTC. The encoded protein is CSARGLAGGPVGETQYF.

This rearrangement joins TRBV20-1 to TRBJ2-1; TRBD1 is a possible D gene (6 bases). Trimming removed 3 bases from V and 7 bases from J, with 16 bases in between. From germline, CDR1 is DFQATT and CDR2 SNEGSKA (reference sequence). The CDR3 loop spans 14 amino acids. As DNA, the CDR3 is TGCAGTGCTAGGTTCAGCACGAGGGGGAATGAGCAGTTCTTC. Translated, it gives CSARFSTRGNEQFF.

This clonotype was picked up many times. J is TRBJ2-1 and V is TRBV28, with 9 bases that match TRBD2. This CDR3 contains 17 residues. V trimming: 2 bases; J trimming: 4 bases; junction bases outside the gene matches: 9. The germline CDR1 and CDR2 sequences are MDHEN and SYDVKM. The chain's CDR3 is CASSLGVSGSYYNEQFF. The CDR3 DNA follows: TGTGCCAGCAGTTTAGGGGTTAGCGGGAGTTATTACAATGAGCAGTTCTTC.

This clonotype was seen repeatedly, ten times or more. The chain is built from TRBV12-3 or TRBV12-4 and TRBJ2-3; 9 bases are a match to TRBD1. V trimming: 4 bases; J trimming: 4 bases; junction bases outside the gene matches: 9. The CDR3 loop spans 16 amino acids. DNA for the CDR3: TGTGCCAGCAGTTCCACAGGGGGCGCCGGCCCAGATACGCAGTATTTT. Its translation: CASSSTGGAGPDTQYF.

Turning to this clonotype: A much more abundant neighbour one base away suggests this may be a read error. The chain uses TRBV2 and TRBJ2-1, with 7 bases fitting TRBD1. Germline trimming cut 9 bases from V and 0 bases from J; bases unmatched to any gene: 5. Germline lookup yields CDR1 SNHLY and CDR2 FYNNEI. This CDR3 region has 14 residues. The CDR3 sequence is CAREGQHSYNEQFF. DNA of the CDR3: TGTGCCAGAGAGGGACAGCACTCCTACAATGAGCAGTTCTTC.

This clonotype was found a few times. The chain combines TRBV7-6 with TRBJ2-1, with 8 bases lining up with TRBD2. V dropped 3 bases and J dropped 5; count of bases not matched to a gene: 6. Germline V gives CDR1 SGHVS, CDR2 FNYEAQ. This CDR3 has 15 residues. DNA of the CDR3: TGTGCCAGCAGCTTGGCGGGGGGCCCGGACAATGAGCAGTTCTTC. It codes for CASSLAGGPDNEQFF.

V usage is TRBV5-6 and J usage is TRBJ2-3; 7 bases agree with TRBD1. J gave up 0 bases and V 4 bases, and 2 bases lay outside the gene matches. The CDR3 is made up of 14 amino acids. CDR1 and CDR2 from the germline V gene are SGHDT and YYEEEE. The chain's CDR3 is CASSQGVSTDTQYF. Here the CDR3 DNA reads TGTGCCAGCAGCCAGGGGGTGAGCACAGATACGCAGTATTTT.

In this sample, this clonotype turned up a few times. The chain links TRBV7-9 to TRBJ2-2; D uncertain. The CDR3 length is 16 residues. CDR1 is SEHNR and CDR2 is FQNEAQ in the germline V gene (reference sequence). V lost 1 base to trimming and J lost 1 base, with 10 bases between them. The CDR3 coding sequence is TGTGCCAGCAGCTTAGAGGTTCGTTGGAACACCGGGGAGCTGTTTTTT. This sequence encodes CASSLEVRWNTGELFF. Filled out from reference TRBV7-9 and TRBJ2-2, the complete variable domain reads DTGVSQNPRHKITKRGQNVTFRCDPISEHNRLYWYRQTLGQGPEFLTYFQNEAQLEKSRLLSDRFSAERPKGSFSTLEIQRTEQGDSAMYLCASSLEVRWNTGELFFGEGSRLTVL.

This clonotype was observed at least ten times. The chain employs TRBV29-1 and TRBJ2-1; TRBD2 is a possible D gene (6 bases). This CDR3 has 12 amino acids. Per germline, CDR1 SQVTM and CDR2 ANQGSEA. DNA for the CDR3: TGCAGAGCCGGGACTTCCTACAATGAGCAGTTCTTC. This sequence encodes CRAGTSYNEQFF.

The CDR3 DNA sequence: TGTGCCAGCAGCTCAAAGACACACCAAGGGGACAATCAGCCCCAGCATTTT. As protein: CASSSKTHQGDNQPQHF. The chain uses TRBV7-9 and TRBJ1-5, with a weak D call TRBD1 (5 bases). The V gene lost 4 bases and the J gene lost 3 bases, with 19 bases spanning the gap. Per germline, CDR1 SEHNR and CDR2 FQNEAQ (reference sequence). The CDR3 runs to 17 residues.

This clonotype was recorded once. CDR3 in DNA: TGTGCCACCAGCCCGCGGACAGGGGGCGCTGGGGCCAACGTCCTGACTTTC. It yields the protein CATSPRTGGAGANVLTF. V is TRBV24-1 and J is TRBJ2-6, with 11 bases fitting TRBD1. Germline values: CDR1 KGHDR, CDR2 SFDVKD. V lost 7 bases, J lost 2 bases, and 6 bases stayed unmatched. This CDR3 is built from 17 residues.

The chain uses TRBV29-1 and TRBJ1-1; 7 bases align to TRBD1. This CDR3 comprises 17 residues. CDR1 is SQVTM and CDR2 is ANQGSEA in the germline V gene. Trimming removed 0 bases from V and 0 bases from J; junction bases left unmatched: 10. CDR3: CSVEDRGQYPMNTEAFF. In DNA, the CDR3 is TGCAGCGTTGAAGATCGGGGACAGTATCCTATGAACACTGAAGCTTTCTTT.

The chain combines TRBV7-9 with TRBJ2-5; 9 bases are a match to TRBD1. V was pared by 4 bases and J by 5 bases, with 8 bases of the junction left unmatched. From germline, CDR1 is SEHNR and CDR2 FQNEAQ (reference sequence). The length of the CDR3 is 15 residues. The CDR3 DNA reads as TGTGCCAGCAGCTCAGGACAGGGGACGCGGGAGACCCAGTACTTC. Protein: CASSSGQGTRETQYF.

This clonotype occurred many times. The gene calls are TRBV27 and TRBJ1-1; weak D call: TRBD1 (6 bases). Germline V gives CDR1 MNHEY, CDR2 SMNVEV (reference sequence). V lost 5 bases and J 1 base, leaving 11 bases between the germline ends. The CDR3 totals 14 residues. This CDR3 is CASSPGHQNTEAFF. CDR3 DNA sequence: TGTGCCAGCAGTCCGGGACACCAGAACACTGAAGCTTTCTTT.

This clonotype was seen only a few times. The chain combines TRBV12-3 or TRBV12-4 with TRBJ2-3, with TRBD2 identical over 11 bases. This CDR3 contains 16 residues. V lost 8 bases to trimming and J lost 6 bases; unmatched junction nucleotides: 13. The CDR3 DNA reads TGTGCCAGCCCCCCTAGCGGGGGGAGTGTCGCGGATACGCAGTATTTT. Encoded protein: CASPPSGGSVADTQYF.

This clonotype was recorded a few times. The chain carries TRBV29-1 and TRBJ2-2; 10 bases line up with TRBD1. The CDR3 sequence is 16 residues long. J was trimmed by 3 bases and V by 6 bases; bases with no gene match: 10. The germline CDR1 and CDR2 sequences are SQVTM and ANQGSEA. For the CDR3, the DNA is TGCAGCGTCATGGGACAGGGGATTTTGGACACCGGGGAGCTGTTTTTT. Protein sequence: CSVMGQGILDTGELFF.

The chain carries TRBV7-9 and TRBJ2-7, with 7 bases lining up with TRBD1. With 5 bases clipped from V and 1 base from J, the junction kept 2 bases outside the gene matches. The germline V gene encodes CDR1 SEHNR and CDR2 FQNEAQ (reference sequence). The CDR3 loop spans 13 amino acids. The CDR3 protein is CASSPDRSYEQYF. As DNA, the CDR3 is TGTGCCAGCAGCCCGGACAGGTCCTACGAGCAGTACTTC. Together with reference TRBV7-9 and TRBJ2-7, the CDR3 gives the full variable domain: DTGVSQNPRHKITKRGQNVTFRCDPISEHNRLYWYRQTLGQGPEFLTYFQNEAQLEKSRLLSDRFSAERPKGSFSTLEIQRTEQGDSAMYLCASSPDRSYEQYFGPGTRLTVT.

The J gene is TRBJ2-1, the V gene TRBV20-1; 11 nucleotides line up with TRBD2. J was trimmed by 3 bases and V by 1 base; bases with no gene match: 5. Germline V gene data show CDR1 as DFQATT and CDR2 as SNEGSKA (reference sequence). CDR3 length: 16 amino acids. This CDR3 is CSARVPTSGDYNEQFF. In nucleotides, the CDR3 is TGCAGTGCTAGAGTCCCGACTAGCGGGGACTACAATGAGCAGTTCTTC.

The V and J genes are TRBV7-9 and TRBJ2-5, with 7 bases identical to TRBD1. Looked up from germline, CDR1 is SEHNR and CDR2 is FQNEAQ (reference sequence). Losses at the gene ends were 2 bases for V and 5 bases for J; bases not matched to a gene: 5. The CDR3 loop spans 14 amino acids. DNA for the CDR3: TGTGCCAGCAGCTTACTCCAGGGGGAGGAGACCCAGTACTTC. Encoded protein: CASSLLQGEETQYF.

This chain connects TRBV4-1 to TRBJ1-3, with 9 bases that match TRBD1. Germline V lookup: CDR1 MGHRA, CDR2 YSYEKL. Trimming cost V 6 bases and J 2 bases; bases outside gene matches: 11. The CDR3 is made up of 17 amino acids. The CDR3 reads CASSLRQGEHPGNTIYF. CDR3 coding DNA: TGCGCCAGCAGTCTTAGACAGGGGGAACACCCTGGAAACACCATATATTTT.

This clonotype turned up a few times. This chain links TRBV28 with TRBJ1-4; possibly TRBD1 for D (5 bases). The CDR3 has 18 residues. Germline CDR1 and CDR2: MDHEN and SYDVKM. The V gene lost 3 bases and the J gene lost 3 bases, with 20 bases spanning the gap. For the CDR3, the DNA is TGTGCCAGCAGTTTCGTGCGGGGGTGGTTATGGGCTAATGAAAAACTGTTTTTT. Translation: CASSFVRGWLWANEKLFF. Combining the CDR3 with reference TRBV28 and TRBJ1-4 gives the whole variable domain DVKVTQSSRYLVKRTGEKVFLECVQDMDHENMFWYRQDPGLGLRLIYFSYDVKMKEKGDIPEGYSVSREKKERFSLILESASTNQTSMYLCASSFVRGWLWANEKLFFGSGTQLSVL.

There are many counts of this clonotype. V and J are TRBV3-1 and TRBJ2-3; D may be TRBD2 (5 bases). This CDR3 comprises 15 residues. Trimming took 0 bases from V and 4 from J, leaving 11 bases between them. CDR1 and CDR2 (germline): LGHDT, YNNKEL (reference sequence). The CDR3 coding sequence is TGTGCCAGCAGCCAAGATGCGGGCCTGCCAGATACGCAGTATTTT. As protein: CASSQDAGLPDTQYF.

The chain is built from TRBV28 and TRBJ2-1; TRBD2 agrees at 14 bases. Looked up from germline, CDR1 is MDHEN and CDR2 is SYDVKM. Germline trimming cut 5 bases from V and 8 bases from J; bases unmatched to any gene: 14. This CDR3 spans 18 amino acids. The CDR3 sequence is CASSLKTRLAGGGDEQFF. The CDR3 DNA reads as TGTGCCAGCAGTCTCAAGACAAGACTAGCGGGGGGGGGCGATGAGCAGTTCTTC.